A single sample is the source of the 5 T cell receptor beta chains below, sequenced in a study of blood T cell repertoires in COVID-19. TCRdb keeps only in-frame clones here, not all; method: immunoSEQ multiplex PCR. The table has about 120,000 clones, about 83% seen once; the top ten hold approximately 12%. What was sequenced was peripheral blood. The receptors derive from a man aged 55 to 70 with acute or convalescent COVID-19.

The chain's CDR3 is CASSLGRGDTQYF. CDR3 in DNA: TGTGCCAGCAGCTTGGGCAGGGGAGATACGCAGTATTTT. The genes are TRBV5-4 and TRBJ2-3; tentatively, D is TRBD1 (6 bases). V dropped 0 bases and J dropped 5 bases, with 7 bases sitting between them. Per germline, CDR1 SGHNT and CDR2 YYREEE (reference sequence). This CDR3 has 13 amino acids.

This chain uses TRBV6-5 with TRBJ2-7; D perhaps matches TRBD2 (5 bases). Germline lookup yields CDR1 MNHEY and CDR2 SVGAGI. The CDR3 loop spans 14 amino acids. V gave up 4 bases and J gave up 3 bases, with 13 bases separating them. The CDR3 here is CASSSIAISYEQYF. CDR3 in DNA: TGTGCCAGCAGTTCGATAGCGATCAGCTACGAGCAGTACTTC.

The V gene is TRBV5-1, the J gene TRBJ2-3; no definite D call. This CDR3 spans 16 amino acids. Per the germline V gene, CDR1 is SGHRS and CDR2 is YFSETQ. The ends were cut back, 0 bases at V and 0 bases at J, with 11 bases in the middle. In DNA form, the CDR3 reads TGCGCCAGCAGCTTGGAACCACTTACTAGCACAGATACGCAGTATTTT. The encoded protein is CASSLEPLTSTDTQYF.

This clone is a singleton in its sample. Within the sample, other DNA sequences also encode this same CDR3. This CDR3 is CASSRTGSSYEQYF. The CDR3 coding sequence is TGTGCCAGCAGTCGGACGGGGAGCTCCTACGAGCAGTACTTC. The chain is built from TRBV28 and TRBJ2-7; D might be TRBD2 (5 bases). Germline assignment: CDR1 MDHEN and CDR2 SYDVKM. V lost 5 bases, J lost 0 bases, and 11 bases lay in between. CDR3 length: 14 amino acids.

This clone occurred once. This chain connects TRBV5-1 to TRBJ1-3; D is possibly TRBD1 (6 bases). The V gene's germline CDR1 is SGHRS and CDR2 YFSETQ. The V and J ends lost 4 bases and 4 bases respectively, with 15 bases between them. The CDR3 consists of 15 residues. DNA of the CDR3: TGCGCCAGCAGCCGGGAGGGGGGATACGGAAACACCATATATTTT. It is translated as CASSREGGYGNTIYF.